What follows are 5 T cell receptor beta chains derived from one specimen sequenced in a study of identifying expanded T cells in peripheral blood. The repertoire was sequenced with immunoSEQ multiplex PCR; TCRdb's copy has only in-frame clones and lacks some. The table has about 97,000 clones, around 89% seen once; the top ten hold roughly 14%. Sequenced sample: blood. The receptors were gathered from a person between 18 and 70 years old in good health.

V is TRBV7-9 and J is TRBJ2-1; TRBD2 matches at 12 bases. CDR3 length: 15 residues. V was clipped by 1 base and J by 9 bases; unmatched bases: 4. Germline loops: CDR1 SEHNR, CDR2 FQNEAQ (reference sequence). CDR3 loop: CASSLVASGRVEQFF. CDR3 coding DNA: TGTGCCAGCAGCTTAGTGGCTAGCGGGAGGGTTGAGCAGTTCTTC.

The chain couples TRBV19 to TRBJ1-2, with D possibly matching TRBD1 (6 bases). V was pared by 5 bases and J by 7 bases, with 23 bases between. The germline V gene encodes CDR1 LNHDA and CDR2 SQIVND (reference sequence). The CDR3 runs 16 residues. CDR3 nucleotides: TGTGCCAGTAGTCCTCAGGGGAGGGGATTGACTGGTGGCTACACCTTC. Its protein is CASSPQGRGLTGGYTF.

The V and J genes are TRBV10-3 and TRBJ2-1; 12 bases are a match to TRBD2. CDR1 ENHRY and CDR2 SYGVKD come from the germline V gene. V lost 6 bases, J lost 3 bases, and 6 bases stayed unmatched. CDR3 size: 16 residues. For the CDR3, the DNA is TGTGCCATCAGCGTCATGACTAGCGGGAGCTACAATGAGCAGTTCTTC. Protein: CAISVMTSGSYNEQFF.

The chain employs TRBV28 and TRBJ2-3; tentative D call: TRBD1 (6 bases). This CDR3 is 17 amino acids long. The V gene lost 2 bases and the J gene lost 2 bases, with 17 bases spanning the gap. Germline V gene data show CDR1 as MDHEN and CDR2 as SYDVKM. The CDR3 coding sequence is TGTGCCAGCAGTTTAAGGGAAGGCAGGGGCTTCACAGATACGCAGTATTTT. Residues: CASSLREGRGFTDTQYF. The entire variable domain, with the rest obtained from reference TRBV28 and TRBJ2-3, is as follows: DVKVTQSSRYLVKRTGEKVFLECVQDMDHENMFWYRQDPGLGLRLIYFSYDVKMKEKGDIPEGYSVSREKKERFSLILESASTNQTSMYLCASSLREGRGFTDTQYFGPGTRLTVL.

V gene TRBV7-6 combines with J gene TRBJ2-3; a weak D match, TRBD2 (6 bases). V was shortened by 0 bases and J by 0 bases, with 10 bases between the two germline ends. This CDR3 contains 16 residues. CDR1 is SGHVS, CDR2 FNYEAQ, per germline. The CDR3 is CASSLAAGISTDTQYF. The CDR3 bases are TGTGCCAGCAGCTTAGCTGCGGGGATTAGCACAGATACGCAGTATTTT.